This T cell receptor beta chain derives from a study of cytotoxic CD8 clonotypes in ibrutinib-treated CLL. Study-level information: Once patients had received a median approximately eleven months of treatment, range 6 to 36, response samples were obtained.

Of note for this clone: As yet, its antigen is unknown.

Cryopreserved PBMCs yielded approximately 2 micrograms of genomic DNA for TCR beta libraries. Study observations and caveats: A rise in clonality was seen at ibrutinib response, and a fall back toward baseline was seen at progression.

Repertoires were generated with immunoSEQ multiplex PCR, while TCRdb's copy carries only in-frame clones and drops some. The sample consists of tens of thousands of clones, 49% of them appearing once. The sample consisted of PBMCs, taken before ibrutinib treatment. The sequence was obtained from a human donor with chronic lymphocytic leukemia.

CDR3: CASSYPGGQPQHF. CDR3 nucleotides: TGTGCCAGCAGTTACCCGGGGGGTCAGCCCCAGCATTTT. V usage is TRBV6-6 and J usage is TRBJ1-5, with TRBD1 as a possible D gene (5 bases). CDR3 length: 13 residues. The germline gives CDR1 MNHNY, CDR2 SVGAGI (reference sequence). With 2 bases removed from V and 6 bases from J, the gap between germline ends came to 8 bases.